Below are 14 T cell receptor beta chains sequenced from a single sample in a study of blood T cell repertoires in COVID-19. The table came from immunoSEQ multiplex PCR; TCRdb's copy has only in-frame clones and leaves some out. This table has about 110,000 clones, about 88% appearing once. Material: peripheral blood. These receptor sequences come from a human donor in a cohort sampled during active COVID-19.

The rearrangement joins TRBV5-1 to TRBJ1-4, with D possibly being TRBD1 (5 bases). The CDR3 spans 14 residues. Deletions cut 4 bases from V and 8 bases from J, with 15 bases between. Germline values: CDR1 SGHRS, CDR2 YFSETQ. The CDR3: CASSLGLFSEKLFF. Here the CDR3 DNA reads TGCGCCAGCAGCCTGGGACTTTTCTCCGAAAAACTGTTTTTT.

This clone was picked up one time. The chain is built from TRBV7-9 and TRBJ2-3, with D possibly being TRBD2 (6 bases). V lost 5 bases to trimming and J lost 4 bases, with 10 bases between them. The CDR3 has 13 residues. Germline CDR1 SEHNR, CDR2 FQNEAQ (reference sequence). Here the CDR3 reads CASSPGLPDTQYF. CDR3 DNA: TGTGCCAGCAGCCCGGGACTTCCAGATACGCAGTATTTT.

V and J are TRBV5-4 and TRBJ2-5; 10 bases line up with TRBD2. V shed 7 bases, J shed 1 base, and the junction held 10 bases outside the gene matches. The CDR3 length is 16 residues. In germline, CDR1 is SGHNT, CDR2 YYREEE (reference sequence). CDR3 DNA: TGTGCCAGCTCCTCCAGGGCTAGCGGGGGCCAAGAGACCCAGTACTTC. It encodes CASSSRASGGQETQYF.

CDR3 sequence: CASSSYRTGVGSYEQYF. DNA for the CDR3: TGTGCCAGCAGTTCTTACCGGACAGGGGTCGGGTCCTACGAGCAGTACTTC. The chain couples TRBV6-2 or TRBV6-3 to TRBJ2-7; 9 bases match TRBD1. V dropped 4 bases and J dropped 1; count of bases not matched to a gene: 11. The CDR3 is made up of 17 amino acids. Germline V lookup: CDR1 MNHEY, CDR2 SVGEGT.

The chain employs TRBV28 and TRBJ2-7; D unclear. Trimming removed 1 base at V and 9 bases at J, with 13 bases between. CDR1 MDHEN and CDR2 SYDVKM come from the germline V gene. The CDR3 has 13 residues. CDR3: CASSLSDTKVQYF. CDR3 in DNA: TGTGCCAGCAGTTTATCTGACACGAAGGTGCAGTACTTC.

The chain recombines TRBV3-1 (or the pseudogene TRBV3-2) with TRBJ2-2; maybe TRBD2 (6 bases). V lost 4 bases and J 4 bases, leaving 13 bases between the germline ends. The CDR3 runs to 15 residues. CDR1 is LGHDT, CDR2 YNNKEL, per germline (reference sequence). The CDR3 region is CASSPGRSTTGELFF. DNA of the CDR3: TGTGCCAGCAGCCCTGGGAGGTCCACCACCGGGGAGCTGTTTTTT.

This clone was counted only a few times. This chain joins TRBV19 and TRBJ1-5; 7 bases map to TRBD1. V lost 4 bases and J lost 7; bases outside the gene matches: 10. CDR3 length: 15 residues. Germline V gene data show CDR1 as LNHDA and CDR2 as SQIVND (reference sequence). The CDR3 here is CASSTGTARGQPQHF. CDR3 DNA sequence: TGTGCCAGTAGTACCGGGACAGCGAGGGGCCAGCCCCAGCATTTT.

This clone was counted only a few times. This chain links TRBV19 with TRBJ2-1; 7 nucleotides match TRBD2. Germline CDR1 LNHDA, CDR2 SQIVND (reference sequence). The J segment lost 7 bases and the V segment lost 10 bases, leaving 10 bases of the junction unmatched. This CDR3 is built from 13 residues. CDR3 DNA sequence: TGTGCCACCCGTTCATGGGGGGGTAATGAGCAGTTCTTC. This gives the protein CATRSWGGNEQFF.

J is TRBJ2-1 and V is TRBV7-9; D perhaps matches TRBD2 (6 bases). Germline V CDR1 and CDR2: SEHNR, FQNEAQ (reference sequence). The CDR3 has 19 amino acids. Deletions cut 3 bases from V and 5 bases from J, with 26 bases between. The CDR3 protein is CASSFDRRGGVGLNNEQFF. The CDR3, as DNA: TGTGCCAGCAGCTTCGATAGGCGTGGAGGGGTGGGCCTGAACAATGAGCAGTTCTTC.

This chain uses TRBV3-1 (or the pseudogene TRBV3-2) with TRBJ1-2, with D perhaps TRBD1 (5 bases). The CDR3 consists of 14 residues. V was clipped by 1 base and J by 8 bases, with 14 bases between them. The germline V gene encodes CDR1 LGHDT and CDR2 YNNKEL (reference sequence). The CDR3 region is CASSQATGLVGYTF. CDR3 bases: TGTGCCAGCAGCCAAGCCACAGGTTTGGTCGGCTACACCTTC.

The chain joins TRBV10-1 to TRBJ2-7, with 7 bases that match TRBD2. Germline CDR1 and CDR2: WNHNN and SYGVQD (reference sequence). J lost 6 bases, V lost 7 bases, and 12 bases had no gene match. CDR3 length: 14 amino acids. CDR3 nucleotides: TGCGCCAGCACCTGCGTGGGAGGGCCCTGCGAGCAGTACTTC. Protein sequence: CASTCVGGPCEQYF.

This chain links TRBV19 with TRBJ2-2, with D perhaps matching TRBD2 (6 bases). This CDR3 spans 16 amino acids. Germline-derived CDR1 and CDR2 are LNHDA and SQIVND (reference sequence). V was pared by 1 base and J by 5 bases, with 14 bases between. DNA for the CDR3: TGTGCCAGTAGTATAGGGGGACTCATAGGAACCGGGGAGCTGTTTTTT. It yields the protein CASSIGGLIGTGELFF.

The chain has TRBV25-1 and TRBJ2-7, with 7 bases aligning to TRBD2. Losses at the gene ends were 3 bases for V and 0 bases for J; bases not matched to a gene: 5. CDR3 length: 15 amino acids. CDR1 is MGHDK and CDR2 is SYGVNS in the germline V gene. The CDR3 reads CASSDPSGFSYEQYF. In DNA, the CDR3 is TGTGCCAGCAGTGACCCTAGCGGTTTCTCCTACGAGCAGTACTTC.

This clone was observed once. The chain links TRBV5-4 to TRBJ2-5; TRBD1 matches at 8 bases. The length of the CDR3 is 14 residues. Trimming at V came to 2 bases and at J to 5 bases, leaving 5 bases not matched to a gene. Germline loops: CDR1 SGHNT, CDR2 YYREEE (reference sequence). CDR3 nucleotide sequence: TGTGCCAGCAGCTTCAGGGGGCAGGCGGAGACCCAGTACTTC. The encoded protein is CASSFRGQAETQYF.